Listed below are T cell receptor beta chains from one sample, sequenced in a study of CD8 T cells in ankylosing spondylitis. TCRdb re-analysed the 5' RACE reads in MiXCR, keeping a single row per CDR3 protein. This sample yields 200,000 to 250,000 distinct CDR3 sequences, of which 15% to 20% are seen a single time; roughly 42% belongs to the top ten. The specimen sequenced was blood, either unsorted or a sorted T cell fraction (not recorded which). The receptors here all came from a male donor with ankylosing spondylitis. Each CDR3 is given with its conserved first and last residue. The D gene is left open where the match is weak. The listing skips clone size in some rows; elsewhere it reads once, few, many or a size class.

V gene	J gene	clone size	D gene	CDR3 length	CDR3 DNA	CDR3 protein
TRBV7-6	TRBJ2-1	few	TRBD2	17	TGTGCCAGCAGCTTATCTCTTACCGGGACTAGCTTCAATGAGCAGTTCTTC	CASSLSLTGTSFNEQFF
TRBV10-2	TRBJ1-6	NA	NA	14	TGCGCCAGCCTTGGGACGGGGGAAAATTCACCCCTCCACTTT	CASLGTGENSPLHF
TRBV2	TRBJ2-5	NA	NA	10	TGTGCCAGCAACGGAGAGACCCAGTACTTC	CASNGETQYF
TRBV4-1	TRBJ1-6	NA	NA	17	TGCGCCAGCAGCCAAGATAACCTACGTTACTATAATTCACCCCTCCACTTT	CASSQDNLRYYNSPLHF
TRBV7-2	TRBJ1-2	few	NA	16	TGTGCCAGCAGCTTAATAGCGGCGGAGATTAACTATGGCTACACCTTC	CASSLIAAEINYGYTF
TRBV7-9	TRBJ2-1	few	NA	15	TGTGCCAGCACCCTACCCCGGGACTCCCACAATGAGCAGTTCTTC	CASTLPRDSHNEQFF
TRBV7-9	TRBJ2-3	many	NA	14	TGTGCCAGCAGCTTAGTGGGGGTCACAGATACGCAGTATTTT	CASSLVGVTDTQYF
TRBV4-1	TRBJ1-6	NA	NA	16	TGCGCCGGCAGCCTGGAGCCCCAGAGGGCCAATTCACCCCTCCACTTT	CAGSLEPQRANSPLHF
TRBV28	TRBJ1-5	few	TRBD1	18	TGTGCCAGCACTACACCAATACACCGGACAGGGGGAGGTCAGCCCCAGCATTTT	CASTTPIHRTGGGQPQHF
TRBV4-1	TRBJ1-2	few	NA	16	TGCGCCAGCAGCCAAGAAGGAGGGTTCCCTAACTATGGCTACACCTTC	CASSQEGGFPNYGYTF
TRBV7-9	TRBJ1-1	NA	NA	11	TGTGCCAGCAGCTTAGCCCCTGGAGCTTTCTTT	CASSLAPGAFF
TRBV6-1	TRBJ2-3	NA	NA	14	TGTGCCAGCAGGCGCGGGGGCTTCACAGATACGCAGTATTTT	CASRRGGFTDTQYF
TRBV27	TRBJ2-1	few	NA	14	TGTGCCAGCAGTTTACAGGGGGGGCCGGGAGAGCAGTTCTTC	CASSLQGGPGEQFF
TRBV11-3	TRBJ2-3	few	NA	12	TGTGCCAGCAGCGTACGGACAGATACGCAGTATTTT	CASSVRTDTQYF
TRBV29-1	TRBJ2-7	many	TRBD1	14	TGCAGCGTTGAAGAACGGGGACAGGAGTACGAGCAGTACTTC	CSVEERGQEYEQYF
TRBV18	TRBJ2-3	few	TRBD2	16	TGTGCCAGCTCACTCGGACTAGCGGGGCCATCAGATACGCAGTATTTT	CASSLGLAGPSDTQYF
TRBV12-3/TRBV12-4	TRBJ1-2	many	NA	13	TGTGCCAGCAGTTTAGACCTTAACTATGGCTACACCTTC	CASSLDLNYGYTF
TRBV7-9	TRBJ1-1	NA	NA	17	TGTGCCAGCAGCCCTAGGTGGTCAGGAGATGGGAGCGCTGAAGCTTTCTTT	CASSPRWSGDGSAEAFF
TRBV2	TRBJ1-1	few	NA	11	TGTGCCAGCTTGTCGAACACTGAAGCTTTCTTT	CASLSNTEAFF
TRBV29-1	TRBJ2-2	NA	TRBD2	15	TGCAGCGTTGAGAGCGGGAGGACGAACACCGGGGAGCTGTTTTTT	CSVESGRTNTGELFF
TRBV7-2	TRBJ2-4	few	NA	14	TGTGCCAGCAGCTTCCTGGACAGTGAAAACATTCAGTACTTC	CASSFLDSENIQYF
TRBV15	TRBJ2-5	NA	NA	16	TGTGCCACCAGCAGGGTTCCAGGCGGACTGAAAGAGACCCAGTACTTC	CATSRVPGGLKETQYF